This TCR beta chain was identified in a study of blood T cell repertoires in COVID-19. Study information: Acute and convalescent COVID-19 samples came from the United States, Italy and Spain.

Per the study methods: Amplifying reference gene primers gave estimates of nucleated cell counts. Here immunoSEQ multiplex PCR was the method, and the copy in TCRdb shows in-frame clones only, minus some. V, J and clone size are taken as reported in that table, and D and trimming were inferred from the DNA itself. The sample has approximately 81,000 clones; about four fifths are singletons. Trimming cost V 2 bases and J 4 bases; bases outside gene matches: 2. Germline V gene data show CDR1 as MGHRA and CDR2 as YSYEKL. The CDR3 is 14 amino acids. This TCR derives from a human donor in a cohort sampled during active COVID-19. Input material: peripheral blood. The chain combines TRBV4-1 with TRBJ2-3; TRBD2 aligns across 8 bases. The CDR3 DNA reads as TGCGCCAGCAGCCAAATCGGGGGGGCAGATACGCAGTATTTT. Protein sequence: CASSQIGGADTQYF.